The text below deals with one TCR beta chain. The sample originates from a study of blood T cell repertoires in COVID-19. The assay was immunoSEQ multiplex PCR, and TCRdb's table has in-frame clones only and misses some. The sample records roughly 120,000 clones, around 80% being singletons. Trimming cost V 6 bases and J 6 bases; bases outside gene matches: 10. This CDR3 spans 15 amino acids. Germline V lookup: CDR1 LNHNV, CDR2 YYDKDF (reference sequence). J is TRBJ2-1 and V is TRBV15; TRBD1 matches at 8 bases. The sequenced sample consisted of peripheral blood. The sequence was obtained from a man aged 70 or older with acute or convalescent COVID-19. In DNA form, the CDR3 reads TGTGCCACCAGTACTAGGACAGGGAAAGTCAATGAGCAGTTCTTC. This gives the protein CATSTRTGKVNEQFF.